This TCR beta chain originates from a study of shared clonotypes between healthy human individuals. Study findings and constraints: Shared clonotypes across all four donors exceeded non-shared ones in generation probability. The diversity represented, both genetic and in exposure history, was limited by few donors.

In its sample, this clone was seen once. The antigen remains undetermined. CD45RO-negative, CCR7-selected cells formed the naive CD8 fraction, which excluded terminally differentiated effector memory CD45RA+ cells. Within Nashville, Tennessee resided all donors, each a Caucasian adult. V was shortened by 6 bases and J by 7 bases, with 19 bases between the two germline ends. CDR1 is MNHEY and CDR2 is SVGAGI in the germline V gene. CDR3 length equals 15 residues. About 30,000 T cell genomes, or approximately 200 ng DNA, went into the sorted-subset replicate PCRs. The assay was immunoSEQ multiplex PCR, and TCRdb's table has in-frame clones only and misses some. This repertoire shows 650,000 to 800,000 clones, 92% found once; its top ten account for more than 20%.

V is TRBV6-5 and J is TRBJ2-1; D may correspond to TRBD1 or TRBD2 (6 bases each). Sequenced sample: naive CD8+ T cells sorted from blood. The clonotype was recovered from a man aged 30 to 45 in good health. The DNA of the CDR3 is TGTGCCAGCAGACGCACAGGGAGGTCAAGGAATGAGCAGTTCTTC. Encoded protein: CASRRTGRSRNEQFF.